One sample yielded the 7 T cell receptor beta chains listed below, sequenced in a study of blood T cell repertoires in COVID-19 (dated by TCRdb to about 2020). Library creation used the immunoSEQ multiplex PCR assay. This is the immuneACCESS table as TCRdb keeps it, with only in-frame sequences that have V and J called. A part of the clones is gone; compared with another copy, unresolved V genes explain less than half, and the rest is unexplained. This sample lists approximately 500,000 clones; 70% to 90% were detected once. 3% to 3.5% of the sample is taken by the ten largest. The sequenced sample consisted of peripheral blood. The receptors shown here come from a human donor in a cohort sampled during active COVID-19.

The genes are TRBV5-5 and TRBJ2-5; possible D gene TRBD1, 5 bases. Trimming pared 0 bases from V and 5 bases from J, leaving 8 bases between. This CDR3 is 13 amino acids long. Germline CDR1 SGHKS, CDR2 YYEKEE (reference sequence). CDR3 nucleotide sequence: TGTGCCAGCAGCTTGGGGGGCAGGGAGACCCAGTACTTC. As protein: CASSLGGRETQYF.

The chain combines TRBV27 with TRBJ1-1; D uncertain. The CDR3 runs 14 residues. V lost 3 bases and J lost 0, with 8 bases in between. Germline V gene lookup returns CDR1 MNHEY and CDR2 SMNVEV (reference sequence). The CDR3: CASSFYSLNTEAFF. CDR3 bases: TGTGCCAGCAGTTTTTACAGCTTGAACACTGAAGCTTTCTTT.

The chain employs TRBV25-1 and TRBJ2-3; a possible D gene is TRBD1 (6 bases). The V gene lost 7 bases and the J gene lost 0 bases, with 8 bases spanning the gap. The CDR3 runs 13 residues. Germline values: CDR1 MGHDK, CDR2 SYGVNS. The CDR3 coding sequence is TGTGCCAGCAAGACAGGAAGCACAGATACGCAGTATTTT. Translated, it gives CASKTGSTDTQYF.

The rearrangement joins TRBV30 to TRBJ2-7; 9 bases fit TRBD1. The V and J ends lost 4 bases and 3 bases, in that order; junction bases with no gene match: 4. Germline V gene data show CDR1 as GTSNPN and CDR2 as SVGIG (reference sequence). This CDR3 spans 13 amino acids. The DNA of the CDR3 is TGTGCCTGGACCGGGACAGGGAACTACGAGCAGTACTTC. Translating gives CAWTGTGNYEQYF.

CDR3 region: CASSLRLAGGVYEQYF. The CDR3 DNA sequence: TGTGCCAGCTCACTAAGACTAGCGGGAGGCGTGTACGAGCAGTACTTC. This sequence joins TRBV18 and TRBJ2-7; 13 positions agree with TRBD2. Per germline, CDR1 KGHSH and CDR2 LQKENI. Germline trimming cut 4 bases from V and 4 bases from J; bases unmatched to any gene: 7. The CDR3 length is 16 residues.

V is TRBV3-1 (or the pseudogene TRBV3-2) and J is TRBJ2-7; 9 bases agree with TRBD2. This CDR3 has 15 residues. Germline V gene data show CDR1 as LGHDT and CDR2 as YNNKEL (reference sequence). With V trimmed by 2 bases and J by 2 bases, 4 bases remained unmatched. CDR3 DNA sequence: TGTGCCAGCAGCCAATCCAGCGGGGGGACCTACGAGCAGTACTTC. Translated: CASSQSSGGTYEQYF.

This clone was counted a single time. This chain joins TRBV9 and TRBJ2-3; no firm D call. The V end lost 0 bases, the J end lost 5 bases, and 7 bases lay between the germline ends. This CDR3 has 13 residues. In germline, CDR1 is SGDLS, CDR2 YYNGEE. The CDR3 here is CASSVVSGDTQYF. The CDR3, as DNA: TGTGCCAGCAGCGTAGTTTCGGGAGATACGCAGTATTTT. Based on the CDR3 plus reference TRBV9 and TRBJ2-3, the full variable domain is DSGVTQTPKHLITATGQRVTLRCSPRSGDLSVYWYQQSLDQGLQFLIQYYNGEERAKGNILERFSAQQFPDLHSELNLSSLELGDSALYFCASSVVSGDTQYFGPGTRLTVL.